This TCR beta chain was sequenced in a study of blood T cell repertoires in COVID-19 (TCRdb year 2020). In the study overall: Samples from collaborators originated in the United States, Italy and Spain and spanned both the acute and convalescent phases of COVID-19. Where available, HLA class I and class II types were obtained from metadata supplied by the sample provider rather than from assay-based typing. The prospective study material was composed of cDNA or gDNA derived from T cells, B-cell-depleted T cells, or PBMCs. The samples were drawn from the first 160 participants of the ongoing ImmuneRACE study and from 950 to 1,500 subjects provided by 6 global collaborators. A freely available public database, intended as a resource for researchers studying the immune response to SARS-CoV-2, is where the repertoires were released. Subjects who had been exposed to COVID-19, were actively infected with it, or had recovered from it provided the deeply sampled blood TCRbeta repertoires that made up the dataset. Sample metadata almost always included a de-identified subject ID, COVID-19 status, age in years and sex.

Participants in the prospective study were enrolled through a virtual design, were aged 18 to 89 years, and lived in 24 United States geographic areas. To assign participants to cohorts, the prospective study relied on clinical history that participants themselves reported in a screening survey and a study questionnaire. Exposed participants had been in contact, within 2 weeks of entering the study, with a person who had a PCR-confirmed or clinician-diagnosed case of COVID-19. In the prospective study, whole blood, serum and a nasopharyngeal or oropharyngeal swab were collected from each participant by mobile phlebotomists. Participants in the prospective study had the option to provide additional blood draws and questionnaires over a 2-month period. Before DNA extraction, prospective study blood samples were shipped either frozen or at room temperature. This clone was recorded many times. Its antigen is currently not known. No base qualities exist here, and no much larger clone lies one base off it.

The investigation overall reported the following: Clinical and demographic metadata were provided uncurated, with the amount varying by source and participant.

Taken from the germline V gene (reference sequence), the CDR1 and CDR2 loops are SGHNT and YYREEE. The CDR3 has 16 amino acids, counting the end cysteine and phenylalanine. Solely the CDR3 DNA is kept, with 48 bases framed from the first base. Trimming costs V 3 bases and J 3 bases, and their ends lie 16 bases apart. TCRbeta CDR3 regions were amplified from genomic DNA by means of the immunoSEQ Assay, a bias-controlled multiplex PCR. For the original study's pipeline: Within the assay, amplification of reference gene primers was used to estimate how many nucleated cells each sample contained. Sequence reads were collapsed and filtered to measure the absolute abundance of every unique TCRbeta CDR3 rearrangement. For each sample, productive Simpson clonality was calculated as the square root of Simpson's diversity index over productive rearrangements. TCRdb took over this immuneACCESS table, retaining in-frame rearrangements with V and J assigned. Such tables are incomplete; in checked studies, under half of the missing clones stem from an unresolved V gene, and the remainder is unexplained. The V and J calls and clone size were taken over from that table, and D and trimming were inferred from the DNA. This sample lists about 230,000 clones; 80% to 90% were detected once. The ten largest clones represent approximately 3.5% of the sample.

Sequencing was performed on PBMCs or T cells enriched from blood (not recorded which). The clonotype was recovered from a woman in her twenties or thirties who had been exposed to COVID-19. The chain is made from TRBV5-4 and TRBJ2-1, with TRBD1 as a weak D call on 6 bases. The CDR3 region: CASSSTGTPFYNEQFF. The sequenced DNA is TGTGCCAGCAGCTCAACTGGGACACCGTTCTACAATGAGCAGTTCTTC.